Below are 21 T cell receptor beta chains sequenced from a single sample in a study of lymphopenia after photon versus proton radiotherapy. Sequencing was performed with immunoSEQ multiplex PCR; in TCRdb, only in-frame clones are kept and a portion is missing. The sample consists of roughly 150,000 clones, less than 90% of them appearing once. The material was peripheral blood, obtained from a patient treated with photon-based radiotherapy. The source of these receptors is a man aged 50-59 years with gastric cancer.

V and J are TRBV18 and TRBJ2-7, with a possible D match to TRBD1 (7 bases). Germline V gene sequence: CDR1 KGHSH, CDR2 LQKENI. CDR3 length: 15 amino acids. V lost 4 bases and J lost 0, with 13 bases in between. The CDR3 here is CASSLARGASYEQYF. The DNA for the CDR3 is TGTGCCAGCTCACTCGCCAGGGGGGCCTCCTACGAGCAGTACTTC.

This chain uses TRBV4-1 with TRBJ1-3; a possible D gene is TRBD1 (5 bases). V gave up 0 bases and J gave up 3 bases, with 12 bases separating them. The CDR3 has 16 amino acids. Germline-derived CDR1 and CDR2 are MGHRA and YSYEKL. The CDR3 sequence: CASSQDDRGGGNTIYF. The CDR3 region has the DNA TGCGCCAGCAGCCAAGATGACCGCGGGGGTGGAAACACCATATATTTT.

This sequence joins TRBV15 and TRBJ2-1, with TRBD1 matching over 12 bases. V trimming: 0 bases; J trimming: 15 bases; junction bases outside the gene matches: 9. The CDR3 runs 15 residues. CDR1 and CDR2 (germline): LNHNV, YYDKDF (reference sequence). The CDR3 nucleotides read TGTGCCACCAGCAGAGAAGGGACAGGGGGCGCCCAGCGGTTCTTC. It translates to CATSREGTGGAQRFF.

The V gene is TRBV5-4, the J gene TRBJ2-7; TRBD1 agrees at 11 bases. Trimming cost V 4 bases and J 0 bases; bases outside gene matches: 6. CDR3 length equals 16 residues. Germline V gene sequence: CDR1 SGHNT, CDR2 YYREEE (reference sequence). Written as DNA, the CDR3 is TGTGCCAGCAGCCAAGGACAGGGGGCGATCTCCTACGAGCAGTACTTC. This encodes CASSQGQGAISYEQYF.

This sequence joins TRBV21-1 and TRBJ2-2; TRBD2 is taken as the D call from the table, unchecked against the DNA. TRBV21-1 is a known pseudogene. This CDR3 contains 15 residues. CDR3 protein: CASSPRTGGVGELFF. In nucleotides, the CDR3 is TGTGCCAGCAGCCCACGGACGGGAGGAGTCGGGGAGCTGTTTTTT.

The V call is TRBV5-1, the J call TRBJ2-7, with TRBD1 identical over 8 bases. Trimming took 4 bases from V and 6 from J; bases not matched to a gene: 9. Germline CDR1 reads SGHRS; CDR2 reads YFSETQ. CDR3 length: 14 amino acids. The DNA for the CDR3 is TGCGCCAGCAGCCTCAACAGGGGGGCGGGCGAGCAGTACTTC. Protein sequence: CASSLNRGAGEQYF.

The chain combines TRBV7-3 with TRBJ2-1; 7 bases are shared with TRBD2. J gave up 7 bases and V 5 bases, and 5 bases lay outside the gene matches. CDR1 SGHTA and CDR2 FQGTGA come from the germline V gene. The CDR3 is 13 residues long. The CDR3 reads CASSPSGGNEQFF. CDR3 in DNA: TGTGCCAGCAGCCCCTCCGGGGGGAATGAGCAGTTCTTC.

The chain links TRBV5-8 to TRBJ2-5; TRBD2 might be the D (6 bases). Per germline, CDR1 SGHTS and CDR2 YDEGEE. Trimming removed 4 bases at V and 5 bases at J, with 12 bases between. This CDR3 is 13 amino acids long. The CDR3 DNA reads as TGTGCCAGCAGCCCGGGCCGGGGGGAGACCCAGTACTTC. It encodes CASSPGRGETQYF.

The chain uses TRBV6-5 and TRBJ1-1, with D unclear. The CDR3 totals 9 residues. Germline CDR1 MNHEY, CDR2 SVGAGI. Trimming took off 8 bases at V and 11 bases at J, with 9 bases between the two ends. The CDR3 DNA follows: TGTGCCAGCGGGTTTCCGGCTTTCTTT. The encoded protein is CASGFPAFF.

This clone was recorded once. The chain recombines TRBV5-4 with TRBJ2-7, with D possibly TRBD2 on 6 matching bases. This CDR3 region has 14 residues. Per germline, CDR1 SGHNT and CDR2 YYREEE (reference sequence). Trimming pared 4 bases from V and 3 bases from J, leaving 14 bases between. The CDR3 is CASSTAAGIYEQYF. CDR3 sequence (DNA): TGTGCCAGCAGCACTGCAGCGGGTATCTACGAGCAGTACTTC.

This chain links TRBV7-9 with TRBJ1-2; possible D gene TRBD1, 5 bases. Trimming took off 6 bases at V and 6 bases at J, with 20 bases between the two ends. Looked up from germline, CDR1 is SEHNR and CDR2 is FQNEAQ (reference sequence). CDR3 length equals 15 residues. CDR3 amino acids: CASRGRGRVGNGYTF. The CDR3 nucleotides read TGTGCCAGCAGAGGCCGTGGCAGGGTGGGGAATGGCTACACCTTC.

The chain links TRBV11-2 to TRBJ2-7; possibly TRBD1 or TRBD2 for D (5 bases each). V shed 3 bases and J shed 3 bases, with 12 bases lying between them. The CDR3 is 14 amino acids. CDR1 SGHAT and CDR2 FQNNGV come from the germline V gene. In DNA, the CDR3 is TGTGCCAGCAGCTTGGCCGGGGCCATCTACGAGCAGTACTTC. Protein: CASSLAGAIYEQYF.

This rearrangement joins TRBV5-4 to TRBJ2-1; D perhaps matches TRBD2 (5 bases). Germline V lookup: CDR1 SGHNT, CDR2 YYREEE (reference sequence). This CDR3 is built from 14 residues. The V end was cut by 4 bases, the J end by 4 bases, with 12 bases between. The CDR3 region has the DNA TGTGCCAGCAGCGGGATAGGCGGGTACAATGAGCAGTTCTTC. This codes for CASSGIGGYNEQFF.

The genes are TRBV9 and TRBJ1-3; 10 nucleotides match TRBD1. In germline, CDR1 is SGDLS, CDR2 YYNGEE. The CDR3 contains 16 residues. V lost 0 bases and J lost 3; bases outside the gene matches: 3. CDR3 amino acids: CASSVGGQGLGNTIYF. In DNA form, the CDR3 reads TGTGCCAGCAGCGTAGGGGGACAGGGGCTTGGAAACACCATATATTTT. The variable domain in full, with the rest retrieved from reference TRBV9 and TRBJ1-3, is DSGVTQTPKHLITATGQRVTLRCSPRSGDLSVYWYQQSLDQGLQFLIQYYNGEERAKGNILERFSAQQFPDLHSELNLSSLELGDSALYFCASSVGGQGLGNTIYFGEGSWLTVV.

This chain uses TRBV15 with TRBJ2-7; D is undetermined. Germline V gives CDR1 LNHNV, CDR2 YYDKDF (reference sequence). The ends were cut back, 2 bases at V and 4 bases at J, with 15 bases in the middle. The CDR3 runs to 15 residues. The CDR3 DNA is TGTGCCACCAGCAGACTCCCCGTTGGGGTGTACGAGCAGTACTTC. Translation: CATSRLPVGVYEQYF.

This sequence joins TRBV5-6 and TRBJ1-1, with D maybe TRBD1 (6 bases). This CDR3 is built from 12 residues. V was shortened by 0 bases and J by 12 bases, with 12 bases between the two germline ends. CDR1 is SGHDT and CDR2 is YYEEEE in the germline V gene. The CDR3, as DNA: TGTGCCAGCAGCTTGGCCGCAGGGGTGACTTTCTTT. Its translation: CASSLAAGVTFF.

The J gene is TRBJ2-7, the V gene TRBV29-1, with 12 nucleotides matching TRBD1. With V trimmed by 3 bases and J by 2 bases, 2 bases remained unmatched. Germline CDR1 and CDR2: SQVTM and ANQGSEA. This CDR3 spans 14 amino acids. The CDR3 DNA reads TGCAGCGTTGAGGGGACAGGGGGCACCTACGAGCAGTACTTC. Translation gives CSVEGTGGTYEQYF.

This clone has just one count. J is TRBJ2-1 and V is TRBV10-2; 13 nucleotides match TRBD2. CDR3 length: 13 residues. With 8 bases clipped from V and 9 bases from J, the junction kept 4 bases outside the gene matches. Germline V gives CDR1 WSHSY, CDR2 SAAADI. The CDR3, as DNA: TGCGCCAGCGGACTAGCGGGAGCCAGTGAGCAGTTCTTC. Its translation is CASGLAGASEQFF.

The chain employs TRBV25-1 and TRBJ2-7; 11 positions match TRBD1. Germline V gene data show CDR1 as MGHDK and CDR2 as SYGVNS. The junction had 3 bases not matched to a gene; V was cut back by 4 bases and J by 4 bases. This CDR3 region has 14 residues. CDR3 nucleotides: TGTGCCAGCAGTGGGGACAGGGGGAGGTACGAGCAGTACTTC. Translation: CASSGDRGRYEQYF.

The chain recombines TRBV4-3 with TRBJ2-1, with TRBD2 matching 11 bases. Trimming at V came to 1 base and at J to 4 bases, leaving 6 bases not matched to a gene. This CDR3 has 17 amino acids. Looked up from germline, CDR1 is LGHNA and CDR2 is YSLEER. CDR3 residues: CASSQGPPSGRYNEQFF. The CDR3, as DNA: TGCGCCAGCAGCCAAGGCCCCCCTAGCGGGAGGTACAATGAGCAGTTCTTC.

CDR3 bases: TGTGCCAGCAGCCAAGGGGGTGCGGGGGTCGCCCAAGAGACCCAGTACTTC. It yields the protein CASSQGGAGVAQETQYF. The chain combines TRBV4-2 with TRBJ2-5; the match to TRBD2 covers 7 bases. The CDR3 sequence is 17 residues long. CDR1 LGHNA and CDR2 YNFKEQ come from the germline V gene. J lost 1 base, V lost 1 base, and 9 bases had no gene match.